The 14 T cell receptor beta chains presented below share a single source sample, sequenced in a study of blood T cell repertoires in COVID-19 (dated by TCRdb to about 2020). The library was built by means of the immunoSEQ multiplex PCR assay. TCRdb carries this immuneACCESS record with in-frame sequences only. Its versions omit some clonotypes, under half of them owing to an unresolved V gene in the studies checked, with the rest unexplained. In this sample the table shows about 150,000 clones, 85% to 90% of which occur a single time. The ten top clones hold around 6.1% of the sample. Sequences were obtained from peripheral blood. The receptors here all came from a man older than 75 with acute or convalescent COVID-19.

The rearrangement uses TRBV30 and TRBJ1-3, with 7 positions matching TRBD1. V lost 1 base, J lost 3 bases, and 0 bases stayed unmatched. The germline V gene encodes CDR1 GTSNPN and CDR2 SVGIG (reference sequence). The CDR3 has 13 amino acids. The chain's CDR3 is CAWSAGGGNTIYF. CDR3 bases: TGTGCCTGGAGTGCAGGGGGTGGAAACACCATATATTTT.

This clone has just one count. V and J are TRBV30 and TRBJ2-1; 9 bases line up with TRBD1. The germline V gene encodes CDR1 GTSNPN and CDR2 SVGIG (reference sequence). The V segment lost 7 bases and the J segment 1 base; nucleotides outside the gene matches: 5. The CDR3 sequence is 14 residues long. The CDR3 loop is CALDRGLSYNEQFF. The DNA of the CDR3 is TGTGCCTTGGACAGGGGTTTATCCTACAATGAGCAGTTCTTC.

This clone was picked up one time. The V gene is TRBV5-1, the J gene TRBJ2-7; TRBD1 matches 9 bases. V was clipped by 4 bases and J by 7 bases; unmatched bases: 9. The CDR3 contains 14 residues. CDR1 and CDR2 from the germline V gene are SGHRS and YFSETQ. CDR3 coding DNA: TGCGCCAGCAGCACCGGACAGGGGTTTGGGGAGCAGTACTTC. Its protein product is CASSTGQGFGEQYF.

V usage is TRBV5-1 and J usage is TRBJ2-2, with 7 bases aligning to TRBD1. This CDR3 has 15 amino acids. After removal of 2 bases from V and 4 bases from J, the junction contained 5 bases not matched to a gene. The germline CDR1 and CDR2 sequences are SGHRS and YFSETQ. The CDR3 nucleotides are TGCGCCAGCAGCTTCGACAGGGCCGGCACCGGGGAGCTGTTTTTT. Its protein is CASSFDRAGTGELFF.

J is TRBJ2-1 and V is TRBV5-1, with 9 bases lining up with TRBD2. There are 16 residues in the CDR3. V lost 0 bases, J lost 8 bases, and 9 bases stayed unmatched. CDR1 SGHRS and CDR2 YFSETQ come from the germline V gene. The CDR3 bases are TGCGCCAGCAGCTTGGATGGGCTAGCGGGACTGGATGAGCAGTTCTTC. It encodes CASSLDGLAGLDEQFF.

The CDR3 bases are TGTGCCAGCAGTTCACGCCGGGGAGATACGCAGTATTTT. Translated, it gives CASSSRRGDTQYF. V and J are TRBV11-3 and TRBJ2-3; a weak D match, TRBD2 (5 bases). CDR3 length: 13 amino acids. From germline, CDR1 is SGHNT and CDR2 YENEEA. V lost 6 bases, J lost 5 bases, and 12 bases lay in between.

The rearrangement uses TRBV12-3 or TRBV12-4 and TRBJ1-1, with unresolved D. Trimming shortened V by 6 bases and J by 1 base, and 9 bases separated the two germline ends. CDR3 size: 13 residues. CDR3 amino acids: CASRTGENTEAFF. The CDR3 DNA reads TGTGCCAGCAGGACGGGAGAGAACACTGAAGCTTTCTTT.

The V call is TRBV28, the J call TRBJ2-3; 7 bases align to TRBD2. This CDR3 contains 12 residues. CDR1 and CDR2 (germline): MDHEN, SYDVKM. Trimming at V came to 4 bases and at J to 6 bases, leaving 1 base not matched to a gene. The DNA of the CDR3 is TGTGCCAGCAGTTCGACTAGCGATACGCAGTATTTT. This codes for CASSSTSDTQYF.

This chain connects TRBV19 to TRBJ1-5; 9 bases align to TRBD1. The V gene end was trimmed by 5 bases and the J gene end by 4 bases; junction bases not matched to a gene: 9. The CDR3 extends over 16 amino acids. The germline V gene encodes CDR1 LNHDA and CDR2 SQIVND (reference sequence). DNA for the CDR3: TGTGCCAGTAGTTCACCGGACAGGGGAGAGAATCAGCCCCAGCATTTT. It encodes CASSSPDRGENQPQHF. Together with reference TRBV19 and TRBJ1-5, the CDR3 gives the full variable domain: DGGITQSPKYLFRKEGQNVTLSCEQNLNHDAMYWYRQDPGQGLRLIYYSQIVNDFQKGDIAEGYSVSREKKESFPLTVTSAQKNPTAFYLCASSSPDRGENQPQHFGDGTRLSIL.

The DNA of the CDR3 is TGTGCCAGCAGACAAACAGGGTCGACTAATGAAAAACTGTTTTTT. This sequence encodes CASRQTGSTNEKLFF. V and J are TRBV2 and TRBJ1-4; a possible D gene is TRBD1 (6 bases). Deletions cut 6 bases from V and 2 bases from J, with 13 bases between. This CDR3 has 15 amino acids. Germline V CDR1 and CDR2: SNHLY, FYNNEI.

The gene calls are TRBV18 and TRBJ1-1, with 7 bases that match TRBD1. CDR3 length equals 14 residues. The ends lost 0 bases at V and 4 bases at J; junction bases unmatched: 2. From germline, CDR1 is KGHSH and CDR2 LQKENI. CDR3 DNA: TGTGCCAGCTCACCACCCCCAGGGGGCACTGAAGCTTTCTTT. Protein product: CASSPPPGGTEAFF. Full variable domain (rest looked up from reference TRBV18 and TRBJ1-1): NAGVMQNPRHLVRRRGQEARLRCSPMKGHSHVYWYRQLPEEGLKFMVYLQKENIIDESGMPKERFSAEFPKEGPSILRIQQVVRGDSAAYFCASSPPPGGTEAFFGQGTRLTVV.

V gene TRBV18 combines with J gene TRBJ2-7; D might be TRBD2 (6 bases). Trimming pared 6 bases from V and 2 bases from J, leaving 20 bases between. The germline CDR1 and CDR2 sequences are KGHSH and LQKENI. This CDR3 is built from 16 residues. CDR3 bases: TGTGCCAGCTCCCCTCTGGAGATTAGCGGCACCTACGAGCAGTACTTC. Translation gives CASSPLEISGTYEQYF.

Remarks on this clone: The junction does not match germline at one end; this may be a read error. This chain connects TRBV2 to TRBJ2-7, with a tentative D call TRBD1 (5 bases). Germline assignment: CDR1 SNHLY and CDR2 FYNNEI. This CDR3 spans 12 amino acids. The CDR3 region is CASSEAGRVVFF. CDR3 sequence (DNA): TGTGCCAGCAGTGAAGCAGGCAGGGTGGTTTTCTTC.

This chain's CDR3 is CATSDSKPGQGNSPLHF. CDR3 nucleotides: TGTGCCACCAGTGATTCAAAACCGGGACAGGGTAATTCACCCCTCCACTTT. This chain links TRBV24-1 with TRBJ1-6; 9 nucleotides agree with TRBD1. Germline-derived CDR1 and CDR2 are KGHDR and SFDVKD. The trim removed 2 bases at V and 6 bases at J, leaving 7 bases unmatched. CDR3 length: 17 residues.